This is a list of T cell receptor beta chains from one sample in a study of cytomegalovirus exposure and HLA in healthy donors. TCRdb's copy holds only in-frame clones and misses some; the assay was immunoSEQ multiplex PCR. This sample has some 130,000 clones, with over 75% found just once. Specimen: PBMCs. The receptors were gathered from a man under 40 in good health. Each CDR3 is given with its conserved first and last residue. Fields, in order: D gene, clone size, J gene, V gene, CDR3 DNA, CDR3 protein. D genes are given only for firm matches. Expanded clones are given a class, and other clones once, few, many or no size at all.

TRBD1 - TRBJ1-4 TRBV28 TGTGCCAGCACCGTAGACAGGGGGCTGGAGAAACTGTTTTTT CASTVDRGLEKLFF
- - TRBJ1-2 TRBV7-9 TGTTCCAGCAGCTTAGGGAGAAACTATGGCTACACCTTC CSSSLGRNYGYTF
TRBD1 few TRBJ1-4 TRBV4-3 TGCGCCAGCAGCCACACAACAGGGGCAGATGAAAAACTGTTTTTT CASSHTTGADEKLFF
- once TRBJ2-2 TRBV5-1 TGCGCCACCGAGAGGACAGTTAAACCAACCGGGGAGCTGTTTTTT CATERTVKPTGELFF
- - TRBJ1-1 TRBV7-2 TGTGCCAGCAGCTTGGCACCCATGAACACTGAAGCTTTCTTT CASSLAPMNTEAFF
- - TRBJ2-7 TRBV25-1 TGTGCCAGCAGTGTTTCAGGCTCCTACGAGCAGTACTTC CASSVSGSYEQYF
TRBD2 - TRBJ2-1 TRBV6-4 TGTGCCAGCAGCCAGACTAGCGGAGACTACAATGAGCAGTTCTTC CASSQTSGDYNEQFF
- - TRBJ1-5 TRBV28 TGTGCCAGCAGTCACGGTGATAGCAATCAGCCCCAGCATTTT CASSHGDSNQPQHF
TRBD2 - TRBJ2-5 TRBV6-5 TGTGCCAGCAGTTACTCAACAGCGGGAGCTCGAGAGACCCAGTACTTC CASSYSTAGARETQYF
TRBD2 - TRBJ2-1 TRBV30 TGTGCCTGGAGTGTAGGAGCTAGCGGGAATGAGCAGTTCTTC CAWSVGASGNEQFF
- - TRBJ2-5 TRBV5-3 TGTGCCAGAAGCTCACGTACGCGAGAGACCCAGTACTTC CARSSRTRETQYF
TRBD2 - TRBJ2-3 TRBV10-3 TGTGCCATCAGTGAAGTAGCGGGGGACACAGATACGCAGTATTTT CAISEVAGDTDTQYF
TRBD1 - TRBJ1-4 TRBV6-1 TGTGCCAACCACGGGACAGGGAATGAAAAACTGTTTTTT CANHGTGNEKLFF
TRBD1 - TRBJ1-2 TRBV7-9 TGTTCCAGCAGCTTAGTATCGGGACAGGGGGTGAATGGCTACACCTTC CSSSLVSGQGVNGYTF
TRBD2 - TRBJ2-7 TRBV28 TGTGCCGCGAGTAGCGGGAGGCGGTACGAGCAGTACTTC CAASSGRRYEQYF
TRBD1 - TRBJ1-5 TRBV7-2 TGTGCCAGCAGCTTGGACAGGGGGCGGAATCAGCCCCAGCATTTT CASSLDRGRNQPQHF
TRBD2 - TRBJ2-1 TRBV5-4 TGTGCCAGCAGCTTGGTGGGAGGGCCCGTCAATGAGCAGTTCTTC CASSLVGGPVNEQFF
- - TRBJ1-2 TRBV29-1 TGCAGCGTCGGGGTGTCGGGGGTTCGCTATGGCTACACCTTC CSVGVSGVRYGYTF
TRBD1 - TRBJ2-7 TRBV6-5 TGTGCCAGCCTCCCAACGACAGGGGGGTTGGAGCAGTACTTC CASLPTTGGLEQYF
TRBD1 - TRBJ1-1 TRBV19 TGTGCCAGTAGTAGGACAGGGGGAGAGACTGAAGCTTTCTTT CASSRTGGETEAFF
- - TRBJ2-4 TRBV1 TGCACCAGCAGCCAGTTCCGGGGACTAGCGGGAGGGCGAGGCAAAAACATTCAGTACTTC CTSSQFRGLAGGRGKNIQYF
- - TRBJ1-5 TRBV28 TGTGCCAGCAGGGAACAGGGCGAAGGCAATCAGCCCCAGCATTTT CASREQGEGNQPQHF
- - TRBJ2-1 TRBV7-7 TGTGCTAGCAGCACCGACCAGGGGAATGAGCAGTTCTTC CASSTDQGNEQFF
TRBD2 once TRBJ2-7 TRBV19 TGTGCCAGTAGTAAGACTAGCGGGAGCTACGAGCAGTACTTC CASSKTSGSYEQYF
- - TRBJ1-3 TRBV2 TGTGCCAGCAGTGAAATGGGACTTGGAGGAAACACCATATATTTT CASSEMGLGGNTIYF
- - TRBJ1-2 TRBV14 TGTGCCAGCAGCCAAGGGCAGTCTAGGGGCTACACCTTC CASSQGQSRGYTF